This T cell receptor (beta chain) was identified during a study of identical twins. A single record per CDR3 protein comes from TCRdb applying MiXCR to the 5' RACE reads. The sample has 690,000 or so distinct CDR3 sequences; 8.6% are singletons. In this sample, this clonotype turned up a few times. CDR1 SGHRS and CDR2 YFSETQ come from the germline V gene. The V gene lost 4 bases and the J gene lost 6 bases, with 23 bases spanning the gap. The CDR3 consists of 17 residues. This sample also belongs to another study, concerning yellow fever vaccine responses in identical twins.

This sequence joins TRBV5-1 and TRBJ2-1, with D possibly being TRBD2 (5 bases). Material for sequencing was PBMCs. This clonotype originated in a woman aged 18-29 years in good health. The CDR3, as DNA: TGCGCCAGCAGCCCGAGACCCCCCGGTTACGGGGTCAATGAGCAGTTCTTC. Protein sequence: CASSPRPPGYGVNEQFF.